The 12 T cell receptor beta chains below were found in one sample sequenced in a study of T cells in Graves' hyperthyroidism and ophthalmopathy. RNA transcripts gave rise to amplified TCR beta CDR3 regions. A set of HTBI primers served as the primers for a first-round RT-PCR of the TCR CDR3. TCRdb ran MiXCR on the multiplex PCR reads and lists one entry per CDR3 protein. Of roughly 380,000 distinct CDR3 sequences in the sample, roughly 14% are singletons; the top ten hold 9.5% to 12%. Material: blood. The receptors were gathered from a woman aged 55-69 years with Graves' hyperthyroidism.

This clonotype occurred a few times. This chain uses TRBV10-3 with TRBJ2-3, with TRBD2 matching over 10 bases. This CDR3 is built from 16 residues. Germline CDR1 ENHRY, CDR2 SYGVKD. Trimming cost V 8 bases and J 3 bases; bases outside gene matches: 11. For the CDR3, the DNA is TGTGCCATCCGTTCGGGACTAGCGAAGGGGACAGATACGCAGTATTTT. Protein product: CAIRSGLAKGTDTQYF.

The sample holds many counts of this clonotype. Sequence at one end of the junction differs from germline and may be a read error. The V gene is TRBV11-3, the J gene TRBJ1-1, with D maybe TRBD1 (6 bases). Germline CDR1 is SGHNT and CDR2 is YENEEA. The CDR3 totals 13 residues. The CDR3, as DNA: TGTGCCACCGCCGGGGGCATGAACACCGAAGCTTTCTTT. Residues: CATAGGMNTEAFF.

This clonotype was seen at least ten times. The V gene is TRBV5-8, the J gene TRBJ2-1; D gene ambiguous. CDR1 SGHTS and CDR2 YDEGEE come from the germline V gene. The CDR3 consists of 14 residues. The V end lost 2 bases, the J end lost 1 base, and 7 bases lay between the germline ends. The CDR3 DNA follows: TGTGCCAGCAGCTTCGCTAGTTCCTACAATGAGCAGTTCTTC. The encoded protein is CASSFASSYNEQFF.

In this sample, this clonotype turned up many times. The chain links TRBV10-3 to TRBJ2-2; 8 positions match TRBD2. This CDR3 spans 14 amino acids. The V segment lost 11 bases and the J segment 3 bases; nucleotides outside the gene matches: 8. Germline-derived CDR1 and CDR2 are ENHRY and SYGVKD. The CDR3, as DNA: TGTGCCGTAACCGGGACTAGGGACACCGGGGAGCTGTTTTTT. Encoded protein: CAVTGTRDTGELFF.

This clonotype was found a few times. CDR3 DNA: TGTGCCAGCAGTTACCGCCTCTCCGGGGCCAAAAACATTCAGTACTTC. Amino acid sequence: CASSYRLSGAKNIQYF. The chain employs TRBV6-1 and TRBJ2-4; no clear D gene. The CDR3 totals 16 residues. The germline V gene encodes CDR1 MNHNS and CDR2 SASEGT. V was shortened by 5 bases and J by 1 base, with 15 bases between the two germline ends.

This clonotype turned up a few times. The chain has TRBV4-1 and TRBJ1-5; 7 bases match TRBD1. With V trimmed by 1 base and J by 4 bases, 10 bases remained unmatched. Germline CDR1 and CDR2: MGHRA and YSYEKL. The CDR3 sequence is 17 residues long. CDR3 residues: CASSQGGGRARNQPQHF. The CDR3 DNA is TGCGCCAGCAGCCAAGGAGGGGGCCGGGCCAGAAATCAGCCCCAGCATTTT.

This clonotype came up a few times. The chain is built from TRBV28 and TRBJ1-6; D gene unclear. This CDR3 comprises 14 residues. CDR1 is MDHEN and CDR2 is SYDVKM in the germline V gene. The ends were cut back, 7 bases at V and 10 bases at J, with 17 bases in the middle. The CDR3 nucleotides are TGTGCCAGCACCTTGGCGGGTTTGGGATCACCCCTCCACTTT. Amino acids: CASTLAGLGSPLHF.

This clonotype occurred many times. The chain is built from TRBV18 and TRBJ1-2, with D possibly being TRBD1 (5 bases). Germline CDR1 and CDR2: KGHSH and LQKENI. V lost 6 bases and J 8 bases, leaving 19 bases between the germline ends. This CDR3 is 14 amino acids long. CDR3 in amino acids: CASSLNKRGWGYTF. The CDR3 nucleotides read TGTGCCAGCTCCCTGAACAAGAGGGGTTGGGGCTACACCTTC.

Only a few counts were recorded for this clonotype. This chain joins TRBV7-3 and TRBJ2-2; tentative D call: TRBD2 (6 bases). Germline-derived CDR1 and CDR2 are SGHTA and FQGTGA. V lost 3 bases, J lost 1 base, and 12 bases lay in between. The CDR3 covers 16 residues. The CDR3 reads CASSLVGTLNTGELFF. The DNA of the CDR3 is TGTGCCAGCAGCTTGGTAGGGACTTTGAACACCGGGGAGCTGTTTTTT.

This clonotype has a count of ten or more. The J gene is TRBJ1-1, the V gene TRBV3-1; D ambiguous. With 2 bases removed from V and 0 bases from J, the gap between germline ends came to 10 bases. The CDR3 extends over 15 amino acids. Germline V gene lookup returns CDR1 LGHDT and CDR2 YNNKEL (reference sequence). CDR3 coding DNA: TGTGCCAGCAGCCAAATCGTCACCATGAACACTGAAGCTTTCTTT. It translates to CASSQIVTMNTEAFF.

In DNA form, the CDR3 reads TGTGCCAGCAGTTACTCGCTCAGGGACCGGTCCTATGGCTACACCTTC. This codes for CASSYSLRDRSYGYTF. This chain connects TRBV6-6 to TRBJ1-2; maybe TRBD1 (5 bases). Trimming took 0 bases from V and 4 from J, leaving 15 bases between them. CDR3 length equals 16 residues. CDR1 is MNHNY and CDR2 is SVGAGI in the germline V gene (reference sequence).

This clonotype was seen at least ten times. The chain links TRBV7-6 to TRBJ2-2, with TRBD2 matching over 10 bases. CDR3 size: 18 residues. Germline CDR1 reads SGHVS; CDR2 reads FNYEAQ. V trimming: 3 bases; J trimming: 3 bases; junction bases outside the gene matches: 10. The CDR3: CASSFLAGGGGDTGELFF. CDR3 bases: TGTGCCAGCAGCTTCTTAGCGGGAGGAGGCGGGGACACCGGGGAGCTGTTTTTT.